The subject of this entry is one T cell receptor (beta chain). This record comes from a study of shared clonotypes between healthy human individuals. Repertoires were generated with immunoSEQ multiplex PCR, while TCRdb's copy carries only in-frame clones and drops some. The data contain around 550,000 clones, approximately 95% of them singletons. Naive-designated CD8 cells lacked CD45RO, were positively enriched for CCR7, and omitted terminally differentiated effector memory CD45RA+ cells. Between the trimmed V and J ends, which lost 2 bases and 7 bases, there was a span of 9 bases. This CDR3 contains 12 residues. Per the germline V gene, CDR1 is SGHKS and CDR2 is YYEKEE (reference sequence).

V gene TRBV5-5 combines with J gene TRBJ1-1; D gene unclear. The sample taken for sequencing was naive CD8+ T cells sorted from blood. The sequence came from a woman aged 30 to 39 in good health. The CDR3 protein is CASSLGGLEAFF. CDR3 nucleotide sequence: TGTGCCAGCAGCTTAGGAGGGCTTGAAGCTTTCTTT.